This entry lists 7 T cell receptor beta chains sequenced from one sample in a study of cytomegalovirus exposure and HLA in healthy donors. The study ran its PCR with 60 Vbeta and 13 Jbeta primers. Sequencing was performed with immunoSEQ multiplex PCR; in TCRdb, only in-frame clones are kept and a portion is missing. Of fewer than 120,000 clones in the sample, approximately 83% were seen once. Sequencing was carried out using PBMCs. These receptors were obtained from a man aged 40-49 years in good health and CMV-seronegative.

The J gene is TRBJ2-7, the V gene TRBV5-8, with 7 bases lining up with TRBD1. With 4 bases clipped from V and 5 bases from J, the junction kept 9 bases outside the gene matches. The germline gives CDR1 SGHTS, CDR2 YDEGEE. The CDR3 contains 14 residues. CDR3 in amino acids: CASSLEGARDEQYF. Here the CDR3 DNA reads TGTGCCAGCAGCCTCGAGGGGGCCCGTGACGAGCAGTACTTC.

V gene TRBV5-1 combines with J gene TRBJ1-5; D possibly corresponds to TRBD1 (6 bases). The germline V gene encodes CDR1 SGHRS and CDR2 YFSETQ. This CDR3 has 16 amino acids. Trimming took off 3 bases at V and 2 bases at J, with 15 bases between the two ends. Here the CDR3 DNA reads TGCGCCAGCAGCTCCTTCAAAGGGACACGCAATCAGCCCCAGCATTTT. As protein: CASSSFKGTRNQPQHF. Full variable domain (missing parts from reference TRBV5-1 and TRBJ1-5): KAGVTQTPRYLIKTRGQQVTLSCSPISGHRSVSWYQQTPGQGLQFLFEYFSETQRNKGNFPGRFSGRQFSNSRSEMNVSTLELGDSALYLCASSSFKGTRNQPQHFGDGTRLSIL.

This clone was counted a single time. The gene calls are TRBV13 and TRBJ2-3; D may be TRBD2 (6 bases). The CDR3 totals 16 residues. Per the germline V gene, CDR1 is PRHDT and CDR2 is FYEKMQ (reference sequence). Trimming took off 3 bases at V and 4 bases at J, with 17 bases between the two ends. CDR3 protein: CASSLGGQLNPDTQYF. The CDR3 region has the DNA TGTGCCAGCAGCTTGGGAGGACAATTGAATCCAGATACGCAGTATTTT.

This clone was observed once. The CDR3 coding sequence is TGTGCCAGCAGCTTAGGGGGGGGCCCGGCGGATGGCTACACCTTC. Translating it yields CASSLGGGPADGYTF. The chain joins TRBV7-9 to TRBJ1-2; possible D gene TRBD1, 6 bases. Germline lookup yields CDR1 SEHNR and CDR2 FQNEAQ (reference sequence). CDR3 length equals 15 residues. V was clipped by 1 base and J by 6 bases, with 15 bases between them.

The CDR3 DNA reads as TGTGCCAGTGGACAGTCTGGAAACACCATATATTTT. Protein: CASGQSGNTIYF. The chain joins TRBV7-9 to TRBJ1-3; TRBD1 is a possible D gene (6 bases). CDR1 is SEHNR, CDR2 FQNEAQ, per germline (reference sequence). CDR3 length: 12 residues. Trimming pared 9 bases from V and 1 base from J, leaving 7 bases between.

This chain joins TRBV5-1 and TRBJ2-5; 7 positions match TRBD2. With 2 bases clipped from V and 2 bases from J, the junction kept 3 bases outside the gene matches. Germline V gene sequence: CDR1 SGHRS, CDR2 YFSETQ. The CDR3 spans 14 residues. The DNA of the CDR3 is TGCGCCAGCAGCTTATCAGCGGGGCAAGAGACCCAGTACTTC. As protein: CASSLSAGQETQYF.

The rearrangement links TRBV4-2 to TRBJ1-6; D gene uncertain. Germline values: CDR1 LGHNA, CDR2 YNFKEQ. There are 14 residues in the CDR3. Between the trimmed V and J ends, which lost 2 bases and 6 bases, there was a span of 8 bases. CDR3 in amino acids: CASSQLETNSPLHF. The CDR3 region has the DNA TGTGCCAGCAGCCAACTGGAGACTAATTCACCCCTCCACTTT.